The 12 T cell receptor beta chains below come from one sample, sequenced in a study of response to subunit inactivated influenza vaccine. MiXCR, applied by TCRdb to the RT-PCR reads, yields one record per CDR3 protein. The profile shows over 400,000 distinct CDR3 sequences, 10% to 11% of them singletons. Specimen: PBMCs from blood, collected 35 to 45 days after vaccination. The receptors stem from a man aged 50 or older who received an inactivated influenza vaccine.

This clonotype was observed at least ten times. The V gene is TRBV20-1, the J gene TRBJ1-6, with 10 bases fitting TRBD1. The CDR3 totals 14 residues. Germline V lookup: CDR1 DFQATT, CDR2 SNEGSKA (reference sequence). With 5 bases clipped from V and 6 bases from J, the junction kept 4 bases outside the gene matches. In DNA, the CDR3 is TGCAGTGCTTCCGGGACAGGGGTTAATTCACCCCTCCACTTT. It translates to CSASGTGVNSPLHF.

This clonotype was counted a few times. The V and J genes are TRBV20-1 and TRBJ2-1, with D perhaps TRBD1 (6 bases). The CDR3 covers 13 residues. Germline CDR1 DFQATT, CDR2 SNEGSKA (reference sequence). The V and J ends lost 2 bases and 6 bases respectively, with 11 bases between them. CDR3 region: CSARFPRGNEQFF. In nucleotides, the CDR3 is TGCAGTGCTAGATTCCCCAGGGGCAATGAGCAGTTCTTC.

V usage is TRBV11-2 and J usage is TRBJ2-7, with D perhaps assigned TRBD1 or TRBD2 (5 bases each). V was pared by 1 base and J by 3 bases, with 16 bases between. The CDR3 loop spans 16 amino acids. From germline, CDR1 is SGHAT and CDR2 FQNNGV. CDR3 DNA: TGTGCCAGCAGCTTAGGAGGGGTGGGACGAAACTACGAGCAGTACTTC. It yields the protein CASSLGGVGRNYEQYF.

V gene TRBV4-3 combines with J gene TRBJ2-4; 7 bases line up with TRBD1. Per the germline V gene, CDR1 is LGHNA and CDR2 is YSLEER. The CDR3 length is 17 residues. V gave up 1 base and J gave up 2 bases; unmatched junction bases: 8. The CDR3 coding sequence is TGCGCCAGCAGCCAAGGGACAGGTGGGGTGTCCAAAAACATTCAGTACTTC. Amino acid sequence: CASSQGTGGVSKNIQYF.

The rearrangement uses TRBV15 and TRBJ2-5; possible D gene TRBD2, 6 bases. The CDR3 contains 14 residues. V was pared by 3 bases and J by 1 base, with 9 bases between. Germline V gives CDR1 LNHNV, CDR2 YYDKDF (reference sequence). CDR3 DNA sequence: TGTGCCACCAGCAGGAGGGAGGCCCAAGAGACCCAGTACTTC. Amino acids: CATSRREAQETQYF.

This clonotype came up many times. The J gene is TRBJ2-2, the V gene TRBV12-3 or TRBV12-4; the match to TRBD2 covers 11 bases. CDR3 length: 15 residues. J was trimmed by 0 bases and V by 8 bases; bases with no gene match: 2. The CDR3 DNA reads as TGTGCCAGCGGACTAGCGGGCGCGAACACCGGGGAGCTGTTTTTT. Translation: CASGLAGANTGELFF.

A few counts support this clonotype. The chain has TRBV3-1 and TRBJ2-3, with 7 bases aligning to TRBD2. V trimming: 3 bases; J trimming: 1 base; junction bases outside the gene matches: 7. The CDR3 loop spans 16 amino acids. CDR1 and CDR2 from the germline V gene are LGHDT and YNNKEL (reference sequence). CDR3 region: CASSHLGAGGTDTQYF. CDR3 sequence (DNA): TGTGCCAGCAGCCATCTCGGGGCGGGGGGCACAGATACGCAGTATTTT.

The chain links TRBV5-1 to TRBJ1-1; the D is unclear. The CDR3 consists of 16 residues. The germline V gene encodes CDR1 SGHRS and CDR2 YFSETQ. Trimming shortened V by 0 bases and J by 0 bases, and 12 bases separated the two germline ends. CDR3 region: CASSLAQNLMNTEAFF. In nucleotides, the CDR3 is TGCGCCAGCAGCTTGGCACAGAACTTAATGAACACTGAAGCTTTCTTT.

Only a few counts were recorded for this clonotype. The chain has TRBV5-1 and TRBJ2-7, with no clear D. Germline CDR1 is SGHRS and CDR2 is YFSETQ. The V end was cut by 1 base, the J end by 2 bases, with 10 bases between. CDR3 length: 14 amino acids. The CDR3: CASSLTVGAYEQYF. The CDR3, as DNA: TGCGCCAGCAGCTTGACAGTCGGAGCCTACGAGCAGTACTTC.

Regarding this clonotype: Possible read error: a much larger clone is one base away. This chain joins TRBV29-1 and TRBJ2-4; D possibly corresponds to TRBD1 (6 bases). V was shortened by 4 bases and J by 9 bases, with 13 bases between the two germline ends. Germline values: CDR1 SQVTM, CDR2 ANQGSEA. CDR3 length equals 12 residues. The CDR3 here is CSVVQGRGIQYF. The DNA of the CDR3 is TGCAGCGTTGTACAGGGAAGGGGCATTCAGTACTTC.

This clonotype was found many times. This chain links TRBV29-1 with TRBJ2-7; 7 bases agree with TRBD1. V shed 1 base, J shed 0 bases, and the junction held 6 bases outside the gene matches. The CDR3 has 15 amino acids. Germline values: CDR1 SQVTM, CDR2 ANQGSEA. The CDR3 spells CSVEGGDSDSYEQYF. The CDR3 DNA reads as TGCAGCGTTGAAGGAGGGGACAGCGACTCCTACGAGCAGTACTTC.

The chain recombines TRBV4-3 with TRBJ1-5; D might be TRBD1 (6 bases). CDR1 and CDR2 (germline): LGHNA, YSLEER. The CDR3 sequence is 17 residues long. Trimming pared 3 bases from V and 5 bases from J, leaving 20 bases between. The CDR3 protein is CASSQERTAPLHQPQHF. Written as DNA, the CDR3 is TGCGCCAGCAGCCAGGAAAGGACAGCCCCACTTCATCAGCCCCAGCATTTT.